This passage covers 2 T cell receptor beta chains from one sample sequenced in a study of Graves' ophthalmopathy and Graves' hyperthyroidism. Amplification from RNA transcripts yielded the TCR beta CDR3 regions. Second-round multiplex PCR came after first-round RT-PCR with HTBI primers. One entry per CDR3 protein, called by TCRdb with MiXCR from the multiplex PCR reads. The table includes over a million distinct CDR3 sequences, 36% detected once. Material for sequencing was peripheral blood or thyroid tissue (not recorded which). All receptors derive from an adult man with Graves' hyperthyroidism.

The chain's CDR3 is CASSESSPPGYTF. The DNA for the CDR3 is TGCGCCAGCAGTGAATCTTCGCCCCCAGGGTACACCTTC. The chain couples TRBV10-2 to TRBJ1-2, with D possibly matching TRBD1 (5 bases). The germline gives CDR1 WSHSY, CDR2 SAAADI. Trimming removed 3 bases at V and 11 bases at J, with 16 bases between. The CDR3 contains 13 residues.

This clonotype was recorded many times. The chain links TRBV20-1 to TRBJ2-7; D gene ambiguous. CDR1 is DFQATT and CDR2 is SNEGSKA in the germline V gene (reference sequence). This CDR3 has 14 residues. The V gene lost 5 bases and the J gene lost 3 bases, with 17 bases spanning the gap. The CDR3 DNA sequence: TGCAGTGCTCGCCCTGATAGAGGTCGCTACGAGCAGTACTTC. Encoded protein: CSARPDRGRYEQYF.